Included here is one TCR beta chain sequence, with context. Its antigen is not identified. This record comes from a study of early stage breast cancer tumors. Study-wide context: ER+/PR+/HER2- status applied to about 70% of the 16 invasive breast tumors. Study conclusions and caveats: Tumors had around 2.3-fold higher T cell density than normal breast.

Sequenced by immunoSEQ multiplex PCR; TCRdb stores in-frame clones only, minus some. The table shows roughly 48,000 clones, with 83% occurring only once. The CDR3 loop spans 18 amino acids. The junction had 3 bases not matched to a gene; V was cut back by 0 bases and J by 1 base. Germline CDR1 reads MGHRA; CDR2 reads YSYEKL. V gene TRBV4-1 combines with J gene TRBJ2-6; 10 bases align to TRBD1. Sequencing was performed on blood. The receptor was isolated from a person in their fifties with breast cancer. CDR3 DNA sequence: TGCGCCAGCAGCCAAGATGGACAGGGGGGGTCTGGGGCCAACGTCCTGACTTTC. This sequence encodes CASSQDGQGGSGANVLTF.